This T cell receptor (beta chain) was captured by sequencing in a study of human T cells and chemical hapten exposure. TCRdb fed the RACE reads into MiXCR, producing one record per CDR3 protein. The table has 300,000 to 450,000 distinct CDR3 sequences, approximately 5.1% seen once. Germline V CDR1 and CDR2: PRHDT, FYEKMQ (reference sequence). Trimming removed 0 bases at V and 0 bases at J, with 9 bases between. The CDR3 totals 16 residues. The time point here: patch test 1, 2 weeks after DPC sensitization. Treatment of the sample: therapeutic diphenylcyclopropenone sensitization with weekly scalp DPC. Blood was collected ahead of every patch test applied.

Sample: whole blood, taken in connection with sensitization to the hapten diphenylcyclopropenone (DPC). The V and J genes are TRBV13 and TRBJ2-1; D is undetermined. The TCR originated in a woman aged 45 to 65 with alopecia areata. Some clones in this sample may be carry-over from other donors' samples. The CDR3 DNA reads TGTGCCAGCAGCTTAGGGCGGCGGAGCTCCTACAATGAGCAGTTCTTC. Protein product: CASSLGRRSSYNEQFF.